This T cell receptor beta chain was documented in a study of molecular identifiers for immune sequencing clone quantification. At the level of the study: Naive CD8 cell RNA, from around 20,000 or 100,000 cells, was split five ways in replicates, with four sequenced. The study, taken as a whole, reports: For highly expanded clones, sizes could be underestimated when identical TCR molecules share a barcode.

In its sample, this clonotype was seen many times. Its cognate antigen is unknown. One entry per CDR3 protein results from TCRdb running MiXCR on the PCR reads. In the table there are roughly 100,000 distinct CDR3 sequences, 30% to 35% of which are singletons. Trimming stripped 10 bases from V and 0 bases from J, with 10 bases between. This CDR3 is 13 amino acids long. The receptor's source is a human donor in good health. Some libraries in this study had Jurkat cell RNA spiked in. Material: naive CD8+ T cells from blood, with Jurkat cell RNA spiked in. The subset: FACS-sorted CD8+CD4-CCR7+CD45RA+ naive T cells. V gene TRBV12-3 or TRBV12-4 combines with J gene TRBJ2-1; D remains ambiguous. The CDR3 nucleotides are TGTGCCACCCTCCGGAGCTCCTACAATGAGCAGTTCTTC. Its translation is CATLRSSYNEQFF.